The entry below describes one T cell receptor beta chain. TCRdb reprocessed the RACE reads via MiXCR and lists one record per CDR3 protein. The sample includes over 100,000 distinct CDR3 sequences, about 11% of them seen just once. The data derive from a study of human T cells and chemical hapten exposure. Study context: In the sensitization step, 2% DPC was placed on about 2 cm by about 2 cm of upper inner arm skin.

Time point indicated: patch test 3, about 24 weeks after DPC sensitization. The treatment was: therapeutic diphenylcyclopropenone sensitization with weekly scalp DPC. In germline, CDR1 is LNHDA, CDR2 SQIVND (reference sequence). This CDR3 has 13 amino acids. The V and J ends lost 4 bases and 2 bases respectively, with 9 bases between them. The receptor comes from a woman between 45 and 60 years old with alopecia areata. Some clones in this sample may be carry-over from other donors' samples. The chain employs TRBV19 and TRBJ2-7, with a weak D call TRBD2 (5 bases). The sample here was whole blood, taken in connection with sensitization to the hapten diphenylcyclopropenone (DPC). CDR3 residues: CASSRGKAYEQYF. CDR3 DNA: TGTGCCAGTAGTAGAGGGAAAGCCTACGAGCAGTACTTC. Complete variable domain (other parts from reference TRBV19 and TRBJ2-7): DGGITQSPKYLFRKEGQNVTLSCEQNLNHDAMYWYRQDPGQGLRLIYYSQIVNDFQKGDIAEGYSVSREKKESFPLTVTSAQKNPTAFYLCASSRGKAYEQYFGPGTRLTVT.